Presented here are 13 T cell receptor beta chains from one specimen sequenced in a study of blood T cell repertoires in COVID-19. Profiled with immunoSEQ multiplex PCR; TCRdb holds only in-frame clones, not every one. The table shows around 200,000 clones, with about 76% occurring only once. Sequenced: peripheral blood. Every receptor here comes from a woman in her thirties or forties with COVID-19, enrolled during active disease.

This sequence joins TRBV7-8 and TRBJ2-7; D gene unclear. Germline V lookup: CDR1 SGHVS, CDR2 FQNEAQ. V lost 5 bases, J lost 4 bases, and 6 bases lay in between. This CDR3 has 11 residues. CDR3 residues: CASSAQYEQYF. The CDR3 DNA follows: TGTGCCAGCAGCGCGCAATACGAGCAGTACTTC.

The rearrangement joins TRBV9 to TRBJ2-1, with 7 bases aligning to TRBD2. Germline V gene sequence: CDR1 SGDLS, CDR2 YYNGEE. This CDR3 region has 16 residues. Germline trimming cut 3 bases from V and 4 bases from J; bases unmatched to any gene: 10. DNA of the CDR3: TGTGCCAGCAGCGGAGGGGACTACCGAGATTACAATGAGCAGTTCTTC. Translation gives CASSGGDYRDYNEQFF. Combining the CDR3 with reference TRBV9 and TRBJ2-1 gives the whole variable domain DSGVTQTPKHLITATGQRVTLRCSPRSGDLSVYWYQQSLDQGLQFLIQYYNGEERAKGNILERFSAQQFPDLHSELNLSSLELGDSALYFCASSGGDYRDYNEQFFGPGTRLTVL.

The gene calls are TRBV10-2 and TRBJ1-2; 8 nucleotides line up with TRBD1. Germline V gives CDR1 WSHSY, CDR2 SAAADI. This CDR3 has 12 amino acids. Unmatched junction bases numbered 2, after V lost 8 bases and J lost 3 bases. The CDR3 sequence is CASGQGDYGYTF. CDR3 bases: TGCGCCAGCGGACAGGGCGACTATGGCTACACCTTC.

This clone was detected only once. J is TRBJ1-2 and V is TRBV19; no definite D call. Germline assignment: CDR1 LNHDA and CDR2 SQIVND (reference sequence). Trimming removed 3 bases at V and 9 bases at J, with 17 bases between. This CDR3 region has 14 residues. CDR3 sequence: CASSMGSPPRSYTF. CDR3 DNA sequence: TGTGCCAGTAGTATGGGCTCCCCCCCAAGGAGCTACACCTTC.

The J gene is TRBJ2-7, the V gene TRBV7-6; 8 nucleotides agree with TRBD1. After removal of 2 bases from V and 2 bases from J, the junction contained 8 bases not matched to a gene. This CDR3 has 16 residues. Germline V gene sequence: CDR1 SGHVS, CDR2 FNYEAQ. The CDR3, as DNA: TGTGCCAGCAGCTTACCCCCCGGGACAGGAACCTACGAGCAGTACTTC. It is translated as CASSLPPGTGTYEQYF.

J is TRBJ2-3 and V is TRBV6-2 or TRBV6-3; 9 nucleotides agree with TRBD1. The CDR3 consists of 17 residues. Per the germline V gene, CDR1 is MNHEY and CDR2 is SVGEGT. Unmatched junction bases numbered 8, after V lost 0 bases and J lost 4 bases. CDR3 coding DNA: TGTGCCAGCAGTTACTCGGTGGGGACAGGGATCGCAGATACGCAGTATTTT. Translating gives CASSYSVGTGIADTQYF.

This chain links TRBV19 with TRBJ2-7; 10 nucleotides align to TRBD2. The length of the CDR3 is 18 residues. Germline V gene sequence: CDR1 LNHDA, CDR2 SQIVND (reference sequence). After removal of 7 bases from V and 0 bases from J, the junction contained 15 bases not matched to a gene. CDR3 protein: CASTPGASGSHSSYEQYF. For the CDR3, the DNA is TGTGCCAGTACCCCAGGGGCTAGCGGGAGCCACAGCTCCTACGAGCAGTACTTC.

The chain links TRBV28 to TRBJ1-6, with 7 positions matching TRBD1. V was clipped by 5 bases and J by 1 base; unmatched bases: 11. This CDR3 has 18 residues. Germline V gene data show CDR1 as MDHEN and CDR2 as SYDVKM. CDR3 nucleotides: TGTGCCAGCAGTAACAGGGGAGGAGTAGGATCCTATAATTCACCCCTCCACTTT. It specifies CASSNRGGVGSYNSPLHF.

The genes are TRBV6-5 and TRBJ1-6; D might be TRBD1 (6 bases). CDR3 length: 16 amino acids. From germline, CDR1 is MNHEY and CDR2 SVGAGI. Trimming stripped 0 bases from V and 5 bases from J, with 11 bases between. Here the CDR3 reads CASSYSSRTDNSPLHF. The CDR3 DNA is TGTGCCAGCAGTTACTCTTCCAGGACAGATAATTCACCCCTCCACTTT.

CDR3 sequence reads: CASSFNSGSSGELFF. The CDR3 DNA is TGTGCCAGTAGTTTTAATAGCGGGAGTAGCGGGGAGCTGTTTTTT. This chain joins TRBV19 and TRBJ2-2; 9 positions match TRBD2. With V trimmed by 5 bases and J by 7 bases, 8 bases remained unmatched. This CDR3 comprises 15 residues. Germline CDR1 LNHDA, CDR2 SQIVND (reference sequence).

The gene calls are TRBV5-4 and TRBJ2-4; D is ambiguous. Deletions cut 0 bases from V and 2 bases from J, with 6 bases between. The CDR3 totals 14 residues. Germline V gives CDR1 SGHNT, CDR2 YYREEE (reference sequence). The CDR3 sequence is CASSLDQTKNIQYF. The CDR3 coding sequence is TGTGCCAGCAGCTTGGACCAGACCAAAAACATTCAGTACTTC.

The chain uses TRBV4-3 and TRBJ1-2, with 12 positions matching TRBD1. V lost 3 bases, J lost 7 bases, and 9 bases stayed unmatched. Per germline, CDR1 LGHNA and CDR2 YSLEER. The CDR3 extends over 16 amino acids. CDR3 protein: CASSQDAGTGGFGYTF. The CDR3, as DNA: TGCGCCAGCAGCCAGGATGCCGGGACAGGGGGCTTTGGCTACACCTTC.

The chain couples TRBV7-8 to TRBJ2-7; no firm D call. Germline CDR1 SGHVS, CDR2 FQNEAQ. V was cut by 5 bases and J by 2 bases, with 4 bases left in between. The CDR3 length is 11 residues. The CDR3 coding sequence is TGTGCCAGCAGCCCAGCCTACGAGCAGTACTTC. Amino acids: CASSPAYEQYF.